A single sample is the source of the 11 T cell receptor beta chains below, sequenced in a study. One entry per CDR3 protein, called by TCRdb with MiXCR from the 5' RACE reads. Of about 61,000 distinct CDR3 sequences in the sample, almost 30% were seen once. Sequenced: tumor-infiltrating naive CD4+ T cells sorted from the breast tumor. Indicated subset: naive CD4+ T cells, CD4+CD45RA+CD25-. The receptors were gathered from a female donor with breast cancer.

This sequence joins TRBV6-1 and TRBJ1-2, with 7 bases aligning to TRBD1. CDR1 and CDR2 from the germline V gene are MNHNS and SASEGT. The V and J ends lost 7 bases and 4 bases, in that order; junction bases with no gene match: 6. The CDR3 totals 13 residues. This chain's CDR3 is CASTRQGGYGYTF. CDR3 sequence (DNA): TGTGCCAGCACTAGACAGGGAGGCTATGGCTACACCTTC.

The rearrangement joins TRBV7-2 to TRBJ2-1; 10 bases agree with TRBD2. The CDR3 has 14 amino acids. Trimming cost V 6 bases and J 10 bases; bases outside gene matches: 9. Per germline, CDR1 SGHTA and CDR2 FQGNSA. The CDR3 is CASRPGLAGDEQFF. Here the CDR3 DNA reads TGTGCCAGCAGGCCCGGCCTAGCGGGAGACGAGCAGTTCTTC.

CDR3 bases: TGTGCCAGCAGCCCGATTAGCGTGGGGGCGAAAGGGAGGGAGCAGTTCTTC. It specifies CASSPISVGAKGREQFF. The rearrangement joins TRBV6-2 or TRBV6-3 to TRBJ2-1; D may match TRBD1 or TRBD2 (6 bases each). The CDR3 consists of 17 residues. V gave up 6 bases and J gave up 10 bases, with 28 bases separating them. Germline lookup yields CDR1 MNHEY and CDR2 SVGEGT.

The chain joins TRBV4-2 to TRBJ2-7; D is perhaps TRBD1 (6 bases). Germline loops: CDR1 LGHNA, CDR2 YNFKEQ. This CDR3 is 16 amino acids long. V dropped 5 bases and J dropped 1 base, with 18 bases sitting between them. As DNA, the CDR3 is TGTGCCAGCAGCAAGGAGGCCGGGACACGGTCCTACGAGCAGTACTTC. Amino acids: CASSKEAGTRSYEQYF.

The J gene is TRBJ2-7, the V gene TRBV12-3 or TRBV12-4; D is unresolved. The CDR3 loop spans 11 amino acids. V lost 3 bases and J lost 5, with 5 bases in between. Written as DNA, the CDR3 is TGTGCCAGCAGTTTCGCAGACGAGCAGTACTTC. Its protein is CASSFADEQYF.

This clonotype was counted only a few times. This CDR3 is CASSLRGRDSEQYF. CDR3 in DNA: TGTGCCAGCAGTTTAAGAGGGAGGGACTCCGAGCAGTACTTC. The chain uses TRBV12-3 or TRBV12-4 and TRBJ2-7; TRBD2 agrees at 7 bases. The CDR3 loop spans 14 amino acids. Losses at the gene ends were 2 bases for V and 6 bases for J; bases not matched to a gene: 7.

Ten or more counts support this clonotype. V is TRBV30 and J is TRBJ2-1; no definite D call. CDR3 length: 11 amino acids. CDR1 and CDR2 from the germline V gene are GTSNPN and SVGIG (reference sequence). V was cut by 5 bases and J by 3 bases, with 5 bases left in between. The CDR3 coding sequence is TGTGCCTGGGCGAACTACAATGAGCAGTTCTTC. Translating it yields CAWANYNEQFF.

V is TRBV12-3 or TRBV12-4 and J is TRBJ2-5, with TRBD2 matching 8 bases. The CDR3 has 18 amino acids. Losses at the gene ends were 5 bases for V and 5 bases for J; bases not matched to a gene: 19. As DNA, the CDR3 is TGTGCCAGCAGTGGGACTAACGGGAGGGCCGAACGCCGTGAGACCCAGTACTTC. Translation: CASSGTNGRAERRETQYF.

This clonotype was seen ten or more times. The V gene is TRBV9, the J gene TRBJ2-7; D may be TRBD1 or TRBD2 (5 bases each). V was shortened by 0 bases and J by 4 bases, with 11 bases between the two germline ends. CDR1 and CDR2 from the germline V gene are SGDLS and YYNGEE. The CDR3 sequence is 14 residues long. CDR3 sequence (DNA): TGTGCCAGCAGCGTAGATGGGGGATATTACGAGCAGTACTTC. This codes for CASSVDGGYYEQYF.

This clonotype occurred a few times. The V call is TRBV2, the J call TRBJ2-1, with 8 bases aligning to TRBD2. J lost 8 bases, V lost 7 bases, and 10 bases had no gene match. The length of the CDR3 is 14 residues. CDR1 is SNHLY and CDR2 is FYNNEI in the germline V gene. As DNA, the CDR3 is TGTGCCAGCAAGTCAGGTAGCGGGGCTTATGAGCAGTTCTTC. Translated, it gives CASKSGSGAYEQFF.

This clonotype was counted between two and nine times. The DNA for the CDR3 is TGTGCCAGCAGCCTGACTAGCGGAGGCACAGATACGCAGTATTTT. It yields the protein CASSLTSGGTDTQYF. The genes are TRBV27 and TRBJ2-3, with TRBD2 matching 9 bases. With V trimmed by 6 bases and J by 1 base, 5 bases remained unmatched. This CDR3 comprises 15 residues. Germline V gives CDR1 MNHEY, CDR2 SMNVEV (reference sequence).